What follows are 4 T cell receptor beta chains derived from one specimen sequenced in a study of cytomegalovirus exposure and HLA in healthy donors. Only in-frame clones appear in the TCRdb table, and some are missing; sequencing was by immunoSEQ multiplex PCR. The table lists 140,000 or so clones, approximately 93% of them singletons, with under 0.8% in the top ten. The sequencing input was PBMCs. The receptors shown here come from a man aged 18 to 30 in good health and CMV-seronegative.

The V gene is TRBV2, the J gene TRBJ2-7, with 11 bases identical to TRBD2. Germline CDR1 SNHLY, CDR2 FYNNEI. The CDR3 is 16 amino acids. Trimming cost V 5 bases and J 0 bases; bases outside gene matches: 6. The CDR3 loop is CASSRTTSGVSYEQYF. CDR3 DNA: TGTGCCAGCAGTCGCACGACTAGCGGGGTCTCCTACGAGCAGTACTTC.

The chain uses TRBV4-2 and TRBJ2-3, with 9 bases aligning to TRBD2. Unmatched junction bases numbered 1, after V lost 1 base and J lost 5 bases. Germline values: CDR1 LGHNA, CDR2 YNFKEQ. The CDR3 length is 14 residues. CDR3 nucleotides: TGTGCCAGCAGCCAAGGACTAGCGGAAGATACGCAGTATTTT. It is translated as CASSQGLAEDTQYF.

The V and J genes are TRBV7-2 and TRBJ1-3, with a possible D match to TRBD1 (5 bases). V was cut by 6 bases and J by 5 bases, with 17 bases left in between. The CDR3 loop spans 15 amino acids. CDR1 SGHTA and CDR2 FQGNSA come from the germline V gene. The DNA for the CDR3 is TGTGCCAGCAGACTCGAAGGGGCAACGAGAAACACCATATATTTT. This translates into CASRLEGATRNTIYF.

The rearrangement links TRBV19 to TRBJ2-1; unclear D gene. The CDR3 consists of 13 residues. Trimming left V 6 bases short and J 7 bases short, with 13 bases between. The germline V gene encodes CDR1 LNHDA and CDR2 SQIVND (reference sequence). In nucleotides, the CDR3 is TGTGCCAGTAGGGTTGCGACAATAAATGAGCAGTTCTTC. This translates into CASRVATINEQFF.